The 3 T cell receptor beta chains below were found in one sample sequenced in a study of siplizumab effects on memory and regulatory T cells. Clones were sequenced by immunoSEQ multiplex PCR, and TCRdb holds only the in-frame ones, with some missing. The table has around 78,000 clones, about 90% seen once; the top ten hold roughly 30%. The specimen sequenced was CD8+ T cells sorted from blood. The receptor set was obtained from a human donor in good health.

V usage is TRBV12-1 and J usage is TRBJ2-1; no check of the table's D call, TRBD1, against the DNA was made. TRBV12-1 is reported as a pseudogene. This CDR3 contains 15 residues. CDR3 amino acids: CASIKTGCSYNEQFF. Written as DNA, the CDR3 is TGTGCCAGCATCAAAACAGGGTGCTCCTACAATGAGCAGTTCTTC.

V gene TRBV6-5 combines with J gene TRBJ2-1; TRBD1 matches 7 bases. CDR3 size: 14 residues. Germline V gene sequence: CDR1 MNHEY, CDR2 SVGAGI. The CDR3: CASNSHRGKDEQFF. The CDR3 region has the DNA TGTGCTTCAAATTCTCACAGGGGCAAAGATGAGCAGTTCTTC.

The chain combines TRBV6-1 with TRBJ2-5, with 8 nucleotides matching TRBD1. This CDR3 has 13 amino acids. The ends lost 6 bases at V and 4 bases at J; junction bases unmatched: 4. Germline CDR1 is MNHNS and CDR2 is SASEGT. CDR3 region: CASRGRGRETQYF. In DNA, the CDR3 is TGTGCCAGCAGAGGCAGGGGGCGAGAGACCCAGTACTTC.